A selection of T cell receptor beta chains follows, all from one sample in a study of blood T cell repertoires in COVID-19. Generated by immunoSEQ multiplex PCR, the TCRdb table keeps only in-frame clones and is missing some. The table has tens of thousands of clones, 79% seen once. Sequenced input: peripheral blood. Receptors originate from a human donor in a cohort sampled during active COVID-19. Both conserved end residues are part of each CDR3. A D gene is named only where the DNA matches it firmly. Size is omitted from some rows. Given values are once, few, many or a class for expanded clones.

j_call v_call clone_size d_call cdr3_nt cdr3_aa
TRBJ2-1 TRBV2 once NA TGTGCCAGCAGTGATTGGGCAAATGAGCAGTTCTTC CASSDWANEQFF
TRBJ2-5 TRBV28 NA NA TGTGCCAGCAGTTTGGGACAAAATCAAGAGACCCAGTACTTC CASSLGQNQETQYF
TRBJ2-3 TRBV24-1 NA NA TGTGCCACCCCTGATAGACGGGACACAGATACGCAGTATTTT CATPDRRDTDTQYF
TRBJ2-7 TRBV4-2 NA TRBD2 TGTGCCAGCAGCCAAGATGATAGCGGGGTTTCCTACGAGCAGTACTTC CASSQDDSGVSYEQYF
TRBJ2-2 TRBV7-2 NA NA TGTGCCAGCAGCTTAGGGCCCGAGACTCACACCGGGGAGCTGTTTTTT CASSLGPETHTGELFF
TRBJ2-1 TRBV7-7 NA NA TGTGCCAGCAGCTTAGTGACTGCAAATGAGCAGTTCTTC CASSLVTANEQFF
TRBJ2-2 TRBV6-5 few NA TGTGCCAGCAAGCCTAGGCGGAACACCGGGGAGCTGTTTTTT CASKPRRNTGELFF
TRBJ2-7 TRBV4-1 NA TRBD2 TGCGCCAGCAGCCCATCTAGCGGGCCCATCTACGAGCAGTACTTC CASSPSSGPIYEQYF
TRBJ2-2 TRBV6-6 NA NA TGTGCCAGCAGTTCCCTGAACACCGGGGAGCTGTTTTTT CASSSLNTGELFF
TRBJ2-1 TRBV12-3/TRBV12-4 NA TRBD1 TGTGCCAGCAGTTTCCAGGGGGATGAGCAGTTCTTC CASSFQGDEQFF
TRBJ2-3 TRBV7-6 NA NA TGTGCCAGCAGCTTAGGGGCCCCGTACACAGATACGCAGTATTTT CASSLGAPYTDTQYF
TRBJ1-1 TRBV24-1 NA NA TGTGCCACCAGTGATTGGGGAGGTGAAGCTTTCTTT CATSDWGGEAFF
TRBJ2-2 TRBV5-1 NA TRBD2 TGCGCCAGCAGCTTAACGACGGGAGGAGGGCCGTCCGGGGAGCTGTTTTTT CASSLTTGGGPSGELFF
TRBJ2-3 TRBV9 NA TRBD2 TGTGCCAGCAGCGCTAAAGCGGGAGGGGGAATAGATACGCAGTATTTT CASSAKAGGGIDTQYF
TRBJ1-2 TRBV5-4 NA NA TGTGCCAGCAGAACCTCGGGGGGGGCATTACGCTATGGCTACACCTTC CASRTSGGALRYGYTF
TRBJ1-1 TRBV7-8 NA NA TGTGCCAGCAGCCCTACCTTCGGTGACACTGAAGCTTTCTTT CASSPTFGDTEAFF